This TCR beta chain was captured by sequencing in a study of cytomegalovirus exposure and HLA in healthy donors. Study-level background: A data release that came early held some 79 million unique TCRs from HLA-typed donors. Broader study findings: Upon later analysis, TCR association rates were observed to vary by HLA locus, being highest for DRB1 and lowest for HLA-C. Presence/absence analyses took donor sequencing depth as roughly uniform.

In the case of this clone: Its antigen remains unidentified.

This PCR relied on a set of 60 Vbeta primers and 13 Jbeta primers. Using immunoSEQ multiplex PCR, the repertoire was profiled, and TCRdb retains in-frame clones only, with some absent. Found here are some 120,000 clones, around 80% of them singletons; the top ten hold 2.5% to 3%. The source is a young woman in good health and CMV-seropositive. Source material: PBMCs.

The CDR3 spells CASSGGKSLNNEQFF. CDR3 coding DNA: TGCGCCAGCAGTGGGGGGAAAAGCTTAAACAATGAGCAGTTCTTC. The chain is built from TRBV4-1 and TRBJ2-1, with D possibly being TRBD2 (6 bases). V was cut by 6 bases and J by 5 bases, with 17 bases left in between. The length of the CDR3 is 15 residues. The germline V gene has CDR1 MGHRA and CDR2 YSYEKL.